The T cell receptor beta chain described here comes from a study of graft-versus-host responses after intestinal transplantation. Study-level information: Grafts were multivisceral, liver-intestinal, or isolated intestinal. Every recipient had anti-thymocyte globulin induction and approximately three years of tacrolimus plus steroids. Study-level points and caveats: Some GvH clones appeared in ileal mucosa or blood before recipient bone marrow.

Worth noting for this clone: Antigen: not known.

Generated by immunoSEQ multiplex PCR, the TCRdb table keeps only in-frame clones and is missing some. The sample holds 12,000 to 15,000 clones, around 94% seen once. Germline V gives CDR1 LNHNV, CDR2 YYDKDF (reference sequence). This CDR3 contains 16 residues. V was trimmed by 4 bases and J by 6 bases, leaving 22 bases between them. The sample consisted of PBMCs, taken 9 days after transplant. The rearrangement links TRBV15 to TRBJ2-7, with D perhaps being TRBD1 or TRBD2 (5 bases each). The receptor comes from a human patient who received an intestinal transplant, so some T cells may come from the graft donor. CDR3 DNA sequence: TGTGCCACCAGCACCCCCAGACAGCGGCCGGCGGGCGAGCAGTACTTC. Its protein is CATSTPRQRPAGEQYF.